These 5 T cell receptor beta chains originate from one sample sequenced in a study of T cell responses to AZD1222 COVID-19 vaccine. Produced via immunoSEQ multiplex PCR; TCRdb's table is partial and in-frame only. The sample holds about 30,000 clones; approximately 90% are singletons and the top ten take under 50%. Sample: peripheral blood, taken on day 0 of AZD1222 vaccination. These receptors came from an adult in good health.

This sequence joins TRBV10-3 and TRBJ1-1; D is perhaps TRBD1 (5 bases). CDR1 is ENHRY and CDR2 is SYGVKD in the germline V gene. Trimming pared 8 bases from V and 6 bases from J, leaving 13 bases between. The CDR3 totals 12 residues. The CDR3 spells CAISKTGPEAFF. The CDR3 DNA reads TGTGCCATCTCTAAGACGGGGCCTGAAGCTTTCTTT.

The chain is built from TRBV7-6 and TRBJ1-1; D gene uncertain. Germline V gives CDR1 SGHVS, CDR2 FNYEAQ. The ends were cut back, 0 bases at V and 8 bases at J, with 13 bases in the middle. CDR3 length: 14 amino acids. The CDR3 loop reads CASSLASQATEAFF. The CDR3 DNA follows: TGTGCCAGCAGCTTAGCGTCCCAGGCCACCGAAGCTTTCTTT.

V and J are TRBV4-1 and TRBJ2-1; D might be TRBD2 (6 bases). This CDR3 contains 16 residues. Germline CDR1 is MGHRA and CDR2 is YSYEKL. V lost 4 bases, J lost 0 bases, and 13 bases lay in between. This CDR3 reads CASSLGGSGSYNEQFF. For the CDR3, the DNA is TGCGCCAGCAGCCTTGGGGGTAGCGGCTCCTACAATGAGCAGTTCTTC.

The chain recombines TRBV19 with TRBJ2-1; 7 nucleotides agree with TRBD1. The CDR3 loop spans 14 amino acids. Germline CDR1 LNHDA, CDR2 SQIVND (reference sequence). V shed 3 bases, J shed 10 bases, and the junction held 9 bases outside the gene matches. CDR3 sequence: CASSMPGQRTEQFF. The DNA of the CDR3 is TGTGCCAGTAGTATGCCGGGACAGCGAACCGAGCAGTTCTTC.

This clone was detected only once. The rearrangement links TRBV19 to TRBJ2-7; D may be TRBD1 (6 bases). The CDR3 contains 14 residues. From germline, CDR1 is LNHDA and CDR2 SQIVND (reference sequence). V lost 6 bases and J lost 3, with 15 bases in between. The CDR3 DNA follows: TGTGCCAGTAGGGTAACAGGGAACAGCTACGAGCAGTACTTC. Translating gives CASRVTGNSYEQYF.